This TCR beta chain was sequenced in a study of T cell repertoires in cytomegalovirus infection (dated by TCRdb to between 2019 and 2020). About the full investigation: Peptide stimulations targeted recently identified HLA-C-restricted CMV epitopes, whose presentation resists viral immunomodulation, together with well-studied HLA-B-restricted epitopes. Donor HLA type was relevant to the analysis, as public TCR beta signatures indicated carriage of CMV infection together with the matching HLA type.

Read against the paper, the sample's treatment or condition label means: in vitro stimulation with specific CMV peptide epitopes to enrich CMV-specific T cells. Cut back by 1 base and 3 bases, the V and J ends lie 13 bases apart. The CDR3 sequence holds 15 residues, the cysteine and valine included. Only the CDR3 part of the read is kept: 45 bases, read in frame from the first base. CDR1 and CDR2 were assigned from the germline V gene as SGHVS and FQNEAQ. A remark on this clonotype: What antigen it recognizes has not been identified. No much larger clone is present one base from it, and per-base qualities are unavailable.

What the work shows at the level of the full study, not this receptor alone: In both this cohort and an independent roughly 400-donor cohort, the cumulative frequency of public TCR beta family members distinguished carriers of CMV infection plus the relevant HLA type. The ex vivo response was dominated by HLA-C-restricted CMV-specific TCR beta clonotypes, which also provided the single most frequent clonotype in two of eight donors.

The sample was run on an Illumina HiSeq 1500. The public reads were quality trimmed at Q25 with fastp and then assembled into clones with MiXCR by TCRdb, keeping productive beta chains. Entries are consolidated by CDR3 protein sequence, retaining the most common genes and DNA. The sample records approximately 910,000 distinct CDR3 sequences, roughly 31% of which are singletons. The top ten clonotypes cover 13% of the sample. The origin of this receptor is a human donor in good health (CMV status not recorded). Some clones in this sample may be carry-over from other donors' samples. The source material was cultured CD8+ T cells from PBMCs, sampled from culture after CMV antigen stimulation. The chain is assembled from TRBV7-8 and TRBJ2-7; a weak D assignment points to TRBD1 (5 bases agree). The sequence in DNA is TGTGCCAGCAGCTTAGGGGGCCCCTTACACTACGAGCAGTACGTC. This gives the protein CASSLGGPLHYEQYV.